This T cell receptor beta chain was sequenced for a study of cytomegalovirus exposure and HLA in healthy donors. Both 60 Vbeta primers and 13 Jbeta primers went into the PCR. Generated by immunoSEQ multiplex PCR, the TCRdb table keeps only in-frame clones and is missing some. The table has tens of thousands of clones, approximately 92% seen once. Trimming cost V 0 bases and J 2 bases, with 10 bases left between them. The CDR3 spans 15 residues. Germline V CDR1 and CDR2: SGHAT, FQNNGV. This TCR derives from a woman younger than 45 in good health and CMV-seropositive. The gene calls are TRBV11-2 and TRBJ2-5; D gene unclear. The specimen sequenced was PBMCs. DNA for the CDR3: TGTGCCAGCAGCTTAGATCCCCGGTTTCAAGAGACCCAGTACTTC. Protein sequence: CASSLDPRFQETQYF.